One and the same sample provided the 29 T cell receptor beta chains below, sequenced in a study of OX40 agonist ivuxolimab in advanced cancers. Method: immunoSEQ multiplex PCR; TCRdb's copy keeps in-frame clones and lacks some. The table lists about 54,000 clones, more than 85% of them singletons. Sequences were derived from CD4+ or CD8+ T cells sorted from blood, sampled in a trial of the OX40 agonist ivuxolimab. Source of these receptors: an adult with an advanced solid tumor such as melanoma, head and neck, liver or kidney cancer.

This clone has only a few counts. The chain is built from TRBV7-6 and TRBJ1-1; D perhaps matches TRBD1 (5 bases). V gave up 2 bases and J gave up 5 bases, with 12 bases separating them. This CDR3 is built from 14 residues. Germline V CDR1 and CDR2: SGHVS, FNYEAQ. CDR3 DNA sequence: TGTGCCAGCAGCTTAACCGGGGAGGGGACTGAAGCTTTCTTT. It specifies CASSLTGEGTEAFF.

The J gene is TRBJ2-3, the V gene TRBV4-2; possibly TRBD2 for D (6 bases). Germline assignment: CDR1 LGHNA and CDR2 YNFKEQ. Trimming stripped 3 bases from V and 2 bases from J, with 12 bases between. This CDR3 is 15 amino acids long. CDR3 in amino acids: CASSQKLATTDTQYF. CDR3 DNA sequence: TGTGCCAGCAGCCAGAAACTAGCAACCACAGATACGCAGTATTTT.

With respect to this clone: At one of its ends the junction is not consistent with the germline gene, which may arise from a read error. CDR3 coding DNA: TGTGCCAGCAGCGAAGGACACCTTAGCAATCAGCCCCAGCATTTT. Translating gives CASSEGHLSNQPQHF. This rearrangement joins TRBV2 to TRBJ1-5; D is perhaps TRBD1 (5 bases). CDR1 and CDR2 from the germline V gene are SNHLY and FYNNEI. The CDR3 runs 15 residues.

The CDR3 is CASSKRTEANTGELFF. CDR3 DNA sequence: TGTGCCAGTAGTAAACGGACAGAAGCGAACACCGGGGAGCTGTTTTTT. The chain joins TRBV19 to TRBJ2-2; weak D call: TRBD1 (6 bases). The germline CDR1 and CDR2 sequences are LNHDA and SQIVND (reference sequence). The CDR3 contains 16 residues. V lost 4 bases and J lost 0, with 12 bases in between.

The V gene is TRBV4-1, the J gene TRBJ1-2; TRBD1 is a possible D gene (6 bases). CDR3 length equals 14 residues. V lost 0 bases and J lost 7, with 12 bases in between. CDR1 is MGHRA, CDR2 YSYEKL, per germline. CDR3 sequence reads: CASSQDHRVGGYTF. The CDR3 DNA reads TGCGCCAGCAGCCAAGACCACAGGGTGGGTGGCTACACCTTC.

V gene TRBV4-1 combines with J gene TRBJ2-5; no firm D call. CDR3 size: 14 residues. The ends were cut back, 0 bases at V and 7 bases at J, with 12 bases in the middle. CDR1 is MGHRA and CDR2 is YSYEKL in the germline V gene. The CDR3 DNA follows: TGCGCCAGCAGCCAAGATGACGGTCTGGGGACCCAGTACTTC. Protein product: CASSQDDGLGTQYF.

The CDR3 region has the DNA TGTGCCAGCAGTGATGGTCTTGGTTCCCAGTACTTC. Encoded protein: CASSDGLGSQYF. V is TRBV2 and J is TRBJ2-7; no firm D call. This CDR3 is 12 amino acids long. Trimming shortened V by 3 bases and J by 10 bases, and 13 bases separated the two germline ends. Germline assignment: CDR1 SNHLY and CDR2 FYNNEI.

This chain uses TRBV5-1 with TRBJ1-3; D gene uncertain. This CDR3 is built from 16 residues. The V end lost 0 bases, the J end lost 0 bases, and 10 bases lay between the germline ends. Germline CDR1 reads SGHRS; CDR2 reads YFSETQ. The CDR3 nucleotides read TGCGCCAGCAGCTTGGGAGGTAGCAGCTCTGGAAACACCATATATTTT. It is translated as CASSLGGSSSGNTIYF. The variable domain in full, completed from reference TRBV5-1 and TRBJ1-3, reads KAGVTQTPRYLIKTRGQQVTLSCSPISGHRSVSWYQQTPGQGLQFLFEYFSETQRNKGNFPGRFSGRQFSNSRSEMNVSTLELGDSALYLCASSLGGSSSGNTIYFGEGSWLTVV.

This clone was counted between two and nine times. The chain recombines TRBV6-4 with TRBJ1-2, with no clear D. This CDR3 contains 13 residues. Germline V CDR1 and CDR2: MRHNA, SNTAGT. With 9 bases removed from V and 5 bases from J, the gap between germline ends came to 16 bases. The CDR3 DNA sequence: TGTGCCAGTATCAACGGGGTCGGGTATGGCTACACCTTC. Amino acid sequence: CASINGVGYGYTF.

CDR3 sequence (DNA): TGTGCCAGCAGTCCTACAGGGGGCGCCGCTCAGCCCCAGCATTTT. This codes for CASSPTGGAAQPQHF. The chain carries TRBV28 and TRBJ1-5, with 9 nucleotides matching TRBD1. The CDR3 has 15 residues. V gave up 5 bases and J gave up 6 bases; unmatched junction bases: 8. Germline CDR1 is MDHEN and CDR2 is SYDVKM.

The rearrangement uses TRBV7-6 and TRBJ2-5, with D tentatively TRBD1 (5 bases). Trimming left V 0 bases short and J 5 bases short, with 7 bases between. Germline V gene lookup returns CDR1 SGHVS and CDR2 FNYEAQ. CDR3 length: 13 residues. CDR3 protein: CASSLAGVETQYF. The CDR3 DNA reads as TGTGCCAGCAGCTTAGCAGGGGTTGAGACCCAGTACTTC. The variable domain in full, with the rest retrieved from reference TRBV7-6 and TRBJ2-5, is GAGVSQSPRYKVTKRGQDVALRCDPISGHVSLYWYRQALGQGPEFLTYFNYEAQQDKSGLPNDRFSAERPEGSISTLTIQRTEQRDSAMYRCASSLAGVETQYFGPGTRLLVL.

The rearrangement links TRBV7-6 to TRBJ2-3; TRBD1 matches 9 bases. CDR3 length equals 16 residues. Trimming cost V 5 bases and J 1 base; bases outside gene matches: 7. CDR1 is SGHVS and CDR2 is FNYEAQ in the germline V gene. The CDR3 sequence: CASSRLQGAGTDTQYF. CDR3 DNA: TGTGCCAGCAGCAGACTACAGGGGGCTGGCACAGATACGCAGTATTTT.

This chain uses TRBV11-3 with TRBJ2-1, with TRBD2 matching over 15 bases. The germline CDR1 and CDR2 sequences are SGHNT and YENEEA. The CDR3 covers 15 residues. The J segment lost 10 bases and the V segment lost 4 bases, leaving 5 bases of the junction unmatched. The DNA for the CDR3 is TGTGCCAGCAGCTCAGTGGGACTAGCGGGAGGCGAGCAGTTCTTC. It translates to CASSSVGLAGGEQFF.

This clone was picked up one time. The chain combines TRBV6-1 with TRBJ2-7, with TRBD1 matching over 7 bases. CDR1 and CDR2 from the germline V gene are MNHNS and SASEGT. The CDR3 is 13 amino acids. The trim removed 4 bases at V and 9 bases at J, leaving 9 bases unmatched. The CDR3 DNA reads as TGTGCCAGCAGTGCCGGGACAGCCTTTTGGCAGTACTTC. It codes for CASSAGTAFWQYF.

The chain couples TRBV11-2 to TRBJ2-3; TRBD2 matches at 15 bases. J lost 6 bases, V lost 4 bases, and 8 bases had no gene match. The CDR3 is made up of 17 amino acids. Germline V gene data show CDR1 as SGHAT and CDR2 as FQNNGV. CDR3 in amino acids: CASSSGLAGGPGDTQYF. In DNA form, the CDR3 reads TGTGCCAGCAGCTCAGGACTAGCGGGAGGGCCGGGGGATACGCAGTATTTT.

This clone came up a few times. The CDR3 spells CSAGVPGEQFF. CDR3 nucleotide sequence: TGCAGTGCTGGGGTGCCGGGTGAGCAGTTCTTC. The chain carries TRBV20-1 and TRBJ2-1; no clear D gene. The CDR3 runs to 11 residues. Germline CDR1 is DFQATT and CDR2 is SNEGSKA (reference sequence). Trimming removed 5 bases from V and 9 bases from J, with 11 bases in between.

The chain uses TRBV6-6 and TRBJ1-1, with 7 positions matching TRBD1. The CDR3 totals 12 residues. The V gene end was trimmed by 6 bases and the J gene end by 6 bases; junction bases not matched to a gene: 4. CDR1 MNHNY and CDR2 SVGAGI come from the germline V gene (reference sequence). CDR3 amino acids: CASSAGGPEAFF. DNA of the CDR3: TGTGCCAGCAGCGCAGGGGGACCTGAAGCTTTCTTT.

This chain uses TRBV21-1 with TRBJ1-1. TRBV21-1 is a recognized pseudogene. This CDR3 is 13 amino acids long. CDR3 amino acids: CASSEAVRIRAFF. The CDR3 bases are TGTGCCAGCAGCGAAGCAGTACGGATACGAGCTTTCTTT.

The chain is built from TRBV7-3 and TRBJ2-2; D is uncertain. V lost 4 bases and J 4 bases, leaving 7 bases between the germline ends. The CDR3 loop spans 13 amino acids. Germline V lookup: CDR1 SGHTA, CDR2 FQGTGA. CDR3 DNA: TGTGCCAGCAGCTCAACAAGCACCGGGGAGCTGTTTTTT. Translating gives CASSSTSTGELFF.

The rearrangement links TRBV5-1 to TRBJ1-1, with TRBD1 matching 8 bases. Germline V CDR1 and CDR2: SGHRS, YFSETQ. The CDR3 consists of 15 residues. V dropped 2 bases and J dropped 3; count of bases not matched to a gene: 6. CDR3 amino acids: CASSFAGGADTEAFF. The CDR3, as DNA: TGCGCCAGCAGCTTTGCAGGGGGCGCGGACACTGAAGCTTTCTTT. The variable domain in full, completed from reference TRBV5-1 and TRBJ1-1, reads KAGVTQTPRYLIKTRGQQVTLSCSPISGHRSVSWYQQTPGQGLQFLFEYFSETQRNKGNFPGRFSGRQFSNSRSEMNVSTLELGDSALYLCASSFAGGADTEAFFGQGTRLTVV.

CDR3 coding DNA: TGTGCCAGCAGCTCAGGACCCACTCGTGATACGCAGTATTTT. Translated, it gives CASSSGPTRDTQYF. V usage is TRBV7-6 and J usage is TRBJ2-3, with no clear D. CDR1 SGHVS and CDR2 FNYEAQ come from the germline V gene. The V gene lost 4 bases and the J gene lost 6 bases, with 14 bases spanning the gap. This CDR3 is 14 amino acids long.

This sequence joins TRBV9 and TRBJ1-6; D gene unclear. Germline values: CDR1 SGDLS, CDR2 YYNGEE. V gave up 0 bases and J gave up 0 bases, with 1 base separating them. The CDR3 length is 14 residues. The CDR3 here is CASSVDSYNSPLHF. The CDR3 DNA is TGTGCCAGCAGCGTAGACTCCTATAATTCACCCCTCCACTTT.

In its sample, this clone was seen once. CDR3 in amino acids: CASSYVTGANEKLFF. In DNA, the CDR3 is TGTGCCAGCAGTTACGTGACGGGAGCTAATGAAAAACTGTTTTTT. The chain recombines TRBV6-5 with TRBJ1-4; no clear D gene. With 2 bases removed from V and 3 bases from J, the gap between germline ends came to 10 bases. Germline CDR1 and CDR2: MNHEY and SVGAGI. This CDR3 region has 15 residues.

The chain is built from TRBV6-5 and TRBJ1-3; D unclear. The CDR3 covers 14 residues. V lost 5 bases, J lost 4 bases, and 12 bases lay in between. Germline lookup yields CDR1 MNHEY and CDR2 SVGAGI. The CDR3 DNA reads as TGTGCCAGCAGTCCTTCCCGCTGGGGAAACACCATATATTTT. Amino acids: CASSPSRWGNTIYF.

The chain carries TRBV5-4 and TRBJ2-4; D unresolved. V shed 4 bases and J shed 1 base, with 15 bases lying between them. This CDR3 comprises 16 residues. Germline V gives CDR1 SGHNT, CDR2 YYREEE (reference sequence). CDR3 nucleotides: TGTGCCAGCAGCGATTATAATAAAGGGGCCAAAAACATTCAGTACTTC. Translating gives CASSDYNKGAKNIQYF.

V usage is TRBV7-2 and J usage is TRBJ1-2; D remains unclear. This CDR3 is built from 14 residues. The V end lost 5 bases, the J end lost 6 bases, and 16 bases lay between the germline ends. Looked up from germline, CDR1 is SGHTA and CDR2 is FQGNSA. CDR3 residues: CASSPLLGRDGYTF. In DNA form, the CDR3 reads TGTGCCAGCAGCCCCCTTTTGGGAAGAGATGGCTACACCTTC.

This chain joins TRBV6-6 and TRBJ1-2, with D possibly matching TRBD1 (6 bases). V was pared by 2 bases and J by 5 bases, with 15 bases between. Germline V gives CDR1 MNHNY, CDR2 SVGAGI (reference sequence). The CDR3 consists of 15 residues. CDR3 in DNA: TGTGCCAGCAGTTACGGGCGGGGGGCCAGTTATGGCTACACCTTC. Residues: CASSYGRGASYGYTF.

CDR3 bases: TGTGCCAGCAGCTTAGGGCGCAACACCGGGGAGCTGTTTTTT. As protein: CASSLGRNTGELFF. The chain has TRBV11-2 and TRBJ2-2; D not certain. The CDR3 is made up of 14 amino acids. V was clipped by 1 base and J by 2 bases, with 5 bases between them. Germline CDR1 SGHAT, CDR2 FQNNGV.

This chain uses TRBV20-1 with TRBJ1-3; no definite D call. Trimming removed 0 bases at V and 11 bases at J, with 8 bases between. The CDR3 totals 11 residues. From germline, CDR1 is DFQATT and CDR2 SNEGSKA (reference sequence). The chain's CDR3 is CSAREAGSIYF. Written as DNA, the CDR3 is TGCAGTGCTAGAGAGGCAGGTTCCATATATTTT.